The 17 T cell receptor beta chains in this list originate from one sample, sequenced in a study of breast tumors, draining lymph nodes, adjacent tissues. TCRdb fed the multiplex PCR reads into MiXCR, producing one record per CDR3 protein. The sample includes 25,000 or so distinct CDR3 sequences, approximately 23% of them seen just once. Specimen: breast tumor tissue. These receptors came from a female donor with breast cancer. Some clones in this sample may be carry-over from other donors' samples.

This clonotype was detected ten times or more. This chain uses TRBV18 with TRBJ1-2, with 7 bases lining up with TRBD1. The trim removed 3 bases at V and 4 bases at J, leaving 8 bases unmatched. Germline V CDR1 and CDR2: KGHSH, LQKENI. The CDR3 has 15 amino acids. In DNA form, the CDR3 reads TGTGCCAGCTCACCTCCGGGACAGAGTTTCTATGGCTACACCTTC. Translated, it gives CASSPPGQSFYGYTF.

This clonotype was observed many times. The genes are TRBV5-5 and TRBJ1-6; 8 nucleotides match TRBD1. CDR1 and CDR2 from the germline V gene are SGHKS and YYEKEE (reference sequence). V lost 0 bases and J lost 6; bases outside the gene matches: 5. The CDR3 is 16 amino acids. DNA of the CDR3: TGTGCCAGCAGCTTGGGTCCAGGGGGCACTAATTCACCCCTCCACTTT. It translates to CASSLGPGGTNSPLHF. Using reference TRBV5-5 and TRBJ1-6 for the parts outside the CDR3, the full variable domain is DAGVTQSPTHLIKTRGQQVTLRCSPISGHKSVSWYQQVLGQGPQFIFQYYEKEERGRGNFPDRFSARQFPNYSSELNVNALLLGDSALYLCASSLGPGGTNSPLHFGNGTRLTVT.

This clonotype was recorded many times. V is TRBV12-3 or TRBV12-4 and J is TRBJ1-3, with TRBD1 as a possible D gene (6 bases). The germline V and J ends were trimmed by 6 bases and 4 bases, with 16 bases remaining between them. CDR3 length equals 15 residues. The CDR3, as DNA: TGTGCCAGCAGAACCTCCGGGGGGGCGGGAAACACCATATATTTT. Protein sequence: CASRTSGGAGNTIYF.

In its sample, this clonotype was seen many times. The chain joins TRBV5-6 to TRBJ2-3; no reliable D call. V was clipped by 1 base and J by 1 base, with 10 bases between them. The CDR3 contains 15 residues. Per germline, CDR1 SGHDT and CDR2 YYEEEE. CDR3 sequence reads: CASSLRVVGTDTQYF. In nucleotides, the CDR3 is TGTGCCAGCAGCTTGAGGGTTGTTGGCACAGATACGCAGTATTTT.

This clonotype was recorded at least ten times. As DNA, the CDR3 is TGTGCCAGCTCACCGGTATCCGGGGACTCCTACGAGCAGTACTTC. Its translation is CASSPVSGDSYEQYF. The rearrangement joins TRBV18 to TRBJ2-7; D is possibly TRBD2 (5 bases). The CDR3 covers 15 residues. V was clipped by 3 bases and J by 0 bases, with 12 bases between them. From germline, CDR1 is KGHSH and CDR2 LQKENI.

In its sample, this clonotype was seen many times. The chain is built from TRBV10-3 and TRBJ2-1; D gene ambiguous. The CDR3 contains 15 residues. From germline, CDR1 is ENHRY and CDR2 SYGVKD. Trimming removed 0 bases at V and 2 bases at J, with 8 bases between. The DNA of the CDR3 is TGTGCCATCAGTGAGTCACAGCCCCCCTACAATGAGCAGTTCTTC. It encodes CAISESQPPYNEQFF.

On this clonotype: A much larger clonotype is one base distant, so this may be a read error. The rearrangement joins TRBV19 to TRBJ2-5; TRBD1 agrees at 10 bases. The CDR3 is 15 residues long. CDR1 is LNHDA and CDR2 is SQIVND in the germline V gene (reference sequence). CDR3 loop: CASSRGTGEQETQCF. Written as DNA, the CDR3 is TGTGCCAGTAGTAGAGGGACAGGGGAACAAGAGACCCAGTGCTTC.

This clonotype was observed a handful of times. A much bigger clone sits one base away, suggesting this may be a read error. The chain combines TRBV6-5 with TRBJ2-7, with TRBD2 identical over 7 bases. The germline gives CDR1 MNHEY, CDR2 SVGAGI. CDR3 length equals 16 residues. In nucleotides, the CDR3 is TGTGCCAGCAGTCGAAGACCAAGCGGGATCGCCTACGAGCAGCACTTC. Its translation: CASSRRPSGIAYEQHF.

This clonotype has ten or more counts. This chain links TRBV9 with TRBJ2-7, with no clear D. This CDR3 has 14 residues. Trimming pared 4 bases from V and 6 bases from J, leaving 17 bases between. Germline CDR1 SGDLS, CDR2 YYNGEE. Here the CDR3 reads CASSQDPIKGEQYF. DNA for the CDR3: TGTGCCAGCAGCCAGGACCCCATTAAAGGCGAGCAGTACTTC.

The chain links TRBV3-1 to TRBJ2-1; TRBD1 or TRBD2 may be the D gene (6 bases each). The germline gives CDR1 LGHDT, CDR2 YNNKEL (reference sequence). V lost 4 bases, J lost 6 bases, and 16 bases lay in between. The CDR3 loop spans 15 amino acids. The CDR3 here is CASSPYREVRNEQFF. For the CDR3, the DNA is TGTGCCAGCAGCCCTTACAGGGAGGTTCGCAATGAGCAGTTCTTC.

A word on this clonotype: At one of its ends the junction is not consistent with the germline gene, which may arise from a read error. This chain links TRBV28 with TRBJ1-3; unclear D gene. The CDR3 has 17 residues. Germline CDR1 MDHEN, CDR2 SYDVKM. The CDR3 DNA follows: TGTGCCAGCAGTTTAATGGGAGGTTGGACTGCTGGCAACACCATATATTTT. Amino acid sequence: CASSLMGGWTAGNTIYF.

This clonotype came up many times. The chain combines TRBV27 with TRBJ2-5; 11 nucleotides agree with TRBD2. The length of the CDR3 is 18 residues. Germline CDR1 is MNHEY and CDR2 is SMNVEV (reference sequence). J lost 5 bases, V lost 6 bases, and 17 bases had no gene match. The CDR3 nucleotides are TGTGCCAGCAGCCATTCCGGGCTAGCGGGGGGTATATCGGAGACCCAGTACTTC. Its protein product is CASSHSGLAGGISETQYF.

The genes are TRBV10-3 and TRBJ2-3; 9 positions agree with TRBD1. CDR1 is ENHRY and CDR2 is SYGVKD in the germline V gene. The V segment lost 4 bases and the J segment 4 bases; nucleotides outside the gene matches: 6. The CDR3 spans 15 residues. The CDR3 DNA sequence: TGTGCCATCAGTGTGGACAGGGGAGGCGCAGATACGCAGTATTTT. The encoded protein is CAISVDRGGADTQYF.

By frequency in the sample, this clonotype is medium-sized. The chain links TRBV7-9 to TRBJ2-5; 11 bases are a match to TRBD2. CDR1 SEHNR and CDR2 FQNEAQ come from the germline V gene (reference sequence). The CDR3 has 16 amino acids. The V and J ends lost 2 bases and 5 bases, in that order; junction bases with no gene match: 7. The CDR3 bases are TGTGCCAGCAGCTTAATCCTAGCGGGAGGCAGGGAGACCCAGTACTTC. It codes for CASSLILAGGRETQYF. The full variable domain, in which reference TRBV7-9 and TRBJ2-5 provide the parts outside the CDR3, is DTGVSQNPRHKITKRGQNVTFRCDPISEHNRLYWYRQTLGQGPEFLTYFQNEAQLEKSRLLSDRFSAERPKGSFSTLEIQRTEQGDSAMYLCASSLILAGGRETQYFGPGTRLLVL.

This clonotype was found many times. This chain links TRBV19 with TRBJ2-3, with D perhaps TRBD1 (6 bases). From germline, CDR1 is LNHDA and CDR2 SQIVND (reference sequence). With 4 bases removed from V and 5 bases from J, the gap between germline ends came to 13 bases. This CDR3 region has 14 residues. The CDR3 region has the DNA TGTGCCAGTAGTAGGGCAGGGGTTATAGATACGCAGTATTTT. Translated, it gives CASSRAGVIDTQYF. The full variable domain, rest sourced from reference TRBV19 and TRBJ2-3, is DGGITQSPKYLFRKEGQNVTLSCEQNLNHDAMYWYRQDPGQGLRLIYYSQIVNDFQKGDIAEGYSVSREKKESFPLTVTSAQKNPTAFYLCASSRAGVIDTQYFGPGTRLTVL.

This clonotype occurred many times. The gene calls are TRBV10-3 and TRBJ1-4; D is uncertain. V shed 6 bases and J shed 8 bases, with 13 bases lying between them. CDR1 ENHRY and CDR2 SYGVKD come from the germline V gene. This CDR3 comprises 13 residues. The CDR3 region is CAIRGSLDEKLFF. The DNA of the CDR3 is TGTGCCATCAGGGGGTCACTCGACGAAAAACTGTTTTTT.

The table lists this clonotype with a few counts. A much larger clone lies one base from this, so it may be a read error. Here the CDR3 omits its conserved ending phenylalanine or tryptophan, so a read error is the likely source. This sequence joins TRBV20-1 and TRBJ2-7, with 9 nucleotides matching TRBD2. The length of the CDR3 is 15 residues. Germline CDR1 reads DFQATT; CDR2 reads SNEGSKA (reference sequence). Losses at the gene ends were 5 bases for V and 0 bases for J; bases not matched to a gene: 8. This CDR3 is CSAPLAGSLSYEQYL. The DNA of the CDR3 is TGCAGTGCTCCTCTAGCGGGATCTCTCTCCTACGAGCAGTACCTC.